A single sample gave rise to the 11 T cell receptor beta chains below, sequenced in a study of blood T cell repertoires in COVID-19. Measured with immunoSEQ multiplex PCR; TCRdb has only the in-frame clones, and not every one. The sample lists roughly 150,000 clones, 80% to 90% seen once, with around a fifth in the top ten. Sequenced input: peripheral blood. The source is an older woman who had recovered from COVID-19.

V and J are TRBV14 and TRBJ2-1, with D perhaps TRBD2 (5 bases). Trimming took off 1 base at V and 2 bases at J, with 9 bases between the two ends. CDR3 size: 15 residues. Germline loops: CDR1 SGHDN, CDR2 FVKESK. This chain's CDR3 is CASSQARLTYNEQFF. The CDR3 DNA reads TGTGCCAGCAGCCAAGCTCGACTAACCTACAATGAGCAGTTCTTC.

The rearrangement uses TRBV28 and TRBJ1-5; no clear D gene. The CDR3 contains 12 residues. Germline CDR1 is MDHEN and CDR2 is SYDVKM. V was trimmed by 10 bases and J by 3 bases, leaving 10 bases between them. The CDR3 DNA reads as TGTGCCACCACCGACACCAATCAGCCCCAGCATTTT. Amino acids: CATTDTNQPQHF. Full variable domain (rest looked up from reference TRBV28 and TRBJ1-5): DVKVTQSSRYLVKRTGEKVFLECVQDMDHENMFWYRQDPGLGLRLIYFSYDVKMKEKGDIPEGYSVSREKKERFSLILESASTNQTSMYLCATTDTNQPQHFGDGTRLSIL.

The V call is TRBV7-9, the J call TRBJ1-2; a possible D gene is TRBD1 (5 bases). Germline V gene sequence: CDR1 SEHNR, CDR2 FQNEAQ (reference sequence). V gave up 0 bases and J gave up 8 bases, with 13 bases separating them. The CDR3 contains 14 residues. CDR3 loop: CASSLAGRDGGYTF. CDR3 nucleotide sequence: TGTGCCAGCAGCTTAGCGGGGCGGGACGGGGGCTACACCTTC.

The gene calls are TRBV4-2 and TRBJ1-6; D remains unclear. Germline loops: CDR1 LGHNA, CDR2 YNFKEQ. The CDR3 sequence is 17 residues long. Trimming took 5 bases from V and 8 from J, leaving 22 bases between them. The DNA for the CDR3 is TGTGCCAGCAGCGAAAACGGGCGGGGAGTGAGTCATTCACCCCTCCACTTT. Protein product: CASSENGRGVSHSPLHF.

The chain joins TRBV29-1 to TRBJ1-6; 7 bases fit TRBD1. The V gene's germline CDR1 is SQVTM and CDR2 ANQGSEA. This CDR3 is 14 amino acids long. J gave up 9 bases and V 2 bases, and 7 bases lay outside the gene matches. The CDR3 spells CSVERTGVRSPLHF. CDR3 nucleotide sequence: TGCAGCGTTGAACGCACAGGGGTCCGTTCACCCCTCCACTTT.

This chain links TRBV30 with TRBJ2-1, with D possibly TRBD1 on 6 matching bases. The CDR3 runs to 12 residues. V lost 8 bases, J lost 7 bases, and 15 bases lay in between. Germline values: CDR1 GTSNPN, CDR2 SVGIG (reference sequence). CDR3 bases: TGTGCCGGACAGACACTCCGGAATGAGCAGTTCTTC. Its translation: CAGQTLRNEQFF.

In nucleotides, the CDR3 is TGTGCCAGCAGCTTGGGACAAGACAGGCCCGAAGGCTACACCTTC. It translates to CASSLGQDRPEGYTF. The chain joins TRBV11-2 to TRBJ1-2, with D perhaps matching TRBD1 (6 bases). The CDR3 is 15 residues long. Germline CDR1 is SGHAT and CDR2 is FQNNGV. The V end lost 3 bases, the J end lost 8 bases, and 19 bases lay between the germline ends.

The gene calls are TRBV18 and TRBJ2-2, with TRBD2 matching over 8 bases. The junction had 9 bases not matched to a gene; V was cut back by 3 bases and J by 6 bases. The CDR3 runs 16 residues. Germline CDR1 reads KGHSH; CDR2 reads LQKENI. CDR3 protein: CASSPSGSGEPGELFF. The CDR3 DNA is TGTGCCAGCTCACCCAGCGGGAGCGGGGAACCCGGGGAGCTGTTTTTT.

The V call is TRBV5-4, the J call TRBJ2-2; D unclear. Germline V CDR1 and CDR2: SGHNT, YYREEE (reference sequence). With 0 bases removed from V and 0 bases from J, the gap between germline ends came to 6 bases. CDR3 length: 15 residues. The CDR3 region is CASSLVQANTGELFF. CDR3 nucleotides: TGTGCCAGCAGCTTGGTGCAGGCGAACACCGGGGAGCTGTTTTTT.

The rearrangement uses TRBV6-5 and TRBJ1-6, with 8 bases matching TRBD1. V trimming: 8 bases; J trimming: 7 bases; junction bases outside the gene matches: 4. CDR1 is MNHEY, CDR2 SVGAGI, per germline. This CDR3 is built from 13 residues. The CDR3: CASSWDRNSPLHF. As DNA, the CDR3 is TGTGCCAGCTCGTGGGACAGGAATTCACCCCTCCACTTT.

V is TRBV12-5 and J is TRBJ2-2; D remains ambiguous. The CDR3 is 12 amino acids. V was clipped by 3 bases and J by 5 bases, with 4 bases between them. CDR1 is LGHNT and CDR2 is FRNRAP in the germline V gene. CDR3: CASGFPTGELFF. The DNA of the CDR3 is TGTGCTAGTGGTTTCCCTACCGGGGAGCTGTTTTTT.